This T cell receptor beta chain was sequenced for a study of CD8 T cells in Susac syndrome. Overall study: Treatment status at blood draw for the Susac syndrome patients was therapy-naive, corticosteroids, or intravenous immunoglobulin alone.

Definite or probable Susac syndrome was diagnosed using recently defined diagnostic criteria. CDR1 and CDR2 from the germline V gene are LGHDT and YNNKEL (reference sequence). Trimming took 0 bases from V and 6 from J; bases not matched to a gene: 10. The CDR3 totals 16 residues. Findings and limits, study-wide: Expansion of clones was not seen in the CD4+ T cell repertoires of Susac syndrome.

Turning to this clonotype: Its antigen is not identified.

Random-hexamer reverse transcription was applied to roughly 0.45 to 1 ug RNA. immunoSEQ multiplex PCR amplified TCR beta CDR3 across 54 Vbeta, 13 Jbeta. TCRdb independently ran MiXCR on the immunoSEQ multiplex PCR reads; one entry per CDR3 protein. The repertoire holds 180,000 or so distinct CDR3 sequences, with 85% to 95% as singletons. The sequencing input was CD4+ T cells from PBMCs. This receptor was identified in a human donor with Susac syndrome. This chain uses TRBV3-1 with TRBJ2-7; 8 nucleotides align to TRBD2. CDR3 in DNA: TGTGCCAGCAGCCAAGATAATGGACTAGCCTTGTCCGAGCAGTACTTC. It translates to CASSQDNGLALSEQYF.